The sequence of this T cell receptor beta chain was determined in a study of cytomegalovirus exposure and HLA in healthy donors. In the PCR, 60 Vbeta and 13 Jbeta primers were used. Measured with immunoSEQ multiplex PCR; TCRdb has only the in-frame clones, and not every one. The repertoire consists of 85,000 to 120,000 clones, with roughly 74% occurring once and the leading ten covering roughly 2.5%. CDR3 size: 16 residues. With 5 bases clipped from V and 4 bases from J, the junction kept 11 bases outside the gene matches. Germline assignment: CDR1 MDHEN and CDR2 SYDVKM. The chain joins TRBV28 to TRBJ1-1; TRBD1 matches at 9 bases. The sample consisted of PBMCs. This TCR was sampled from a man in his forties in good health and CMV-seronegative. The CDR3 protein is CASSPPRTGALTEAFF. CDR3 bases: TGTGCCAGCAGTCCCCCACGGACAGGGGCCCTCACTGAAGCTTTCTTT.